A selection of T cell receptor beta chains follows, all from one sample in a study of blood T cells in healthy people across ages. TCRdb used MiXCR to reprocess the 5' RACE reads, holding one entry per CDR3 protein. The data hold about 900,000 distinct CDR3 sequences, with around 48% observed a single time. What was sequenced was blood. The receptors derive from a man in his thirties or forties in good health. Both conserved end residues are part of each CDR3. A D gene is named only where the DNA matches it firmly. The size of a clone is reported for some rows only, either as once, few or many, or as a class for expanded clones.

CDR3 length	V gene	D gene	J gene	clone size	CDR3 DNA	CDR3 protein
14	TRBV7-9	-	TRBJ1-1	once	TGTGCCAGCAGCGTGAATTTAGGCTCCTCGGAGGTTTTCTTT	CASSVNLGSSEVFF
15	TRBV5-1	-	TRBJ2-1	-	TGCGCCAGCAGCTTGGTGACGGGGACCCACAATGAGCAGTTCTTC	CASSLVTGTHNEQFF
16	TRBV28	TRBD1	TRBJ2-2	-	TGTGCCAGCAGACCGCCCGACAGGGCGAACACCGGGGAGCTGTTTTTT	CASRPPDRANTGELFF
13	TRBV7-2	-	TRBJ2-7	-	TGTGCCAGCAGCTCGGTCGCCGCCTACGAGCAGTACTTC	CASSSVAAYEQYF
13	TRBV28	-	TRBJ1-1	-	TGTGCCAGCAGTTTACACAGGGTAGATGAAGCTTTCTTT	CASSLHRVDEAFF
14	TRBV27	-	TRBJ2-1	-	TGTGCCAGCAGTTTAATGGATGGGGGGAGAGAGCAGTTCTTC	CASSLMDGGREQFF
13	TRBV2	-	TRBJ1-5	-	TGTGCCAGCAGTGAAGAAGGGTCACAAGCCCAGCATTTT	CASSEEGSQAQHF
15	TRBV28	-	TRBJ2-7	few	TGTGCCAGCAGTGCACAGGGAGTTAAACCCCACGAGCAGTACTTC	CASSAQGVKPHEQYF
15	TRBV7-2	-	TRBJ2-5	once	TGTGCCAGCAGCTCATTTGAGACAGTGAAAGAGACCCAGTACTTC	CASSSFETVKETQYF
13	TRBV12-3/TRBV12-4	TRBD1	TRBJ2-7	-	TGTGTCAGCAGTCGACAGGGGGCTAACGAGCAGTACTTC	CVSSRQGANEQYF
13	TRBV7-9	-	TRBJ2-1	many	TGTGCCAGCTCACCACGGGGCTACAATGAGCAGTTCTTC	CASSPRGYNEQFF
14	TRBV6-2/TRBV6-3	-	TRBJ2-5	-	TGTGCCAGCGCGCGACTAGAGTACCAAGAGACCCAGTACTTC	CASARLEYQETQYF
13	TRBV6-5	-	TRBJ2-7	-	TGTGCCAGCAGTTACGACGCCGGCAACGAGCAGTACTTC	CASSYDAGNEQYF
13	TRBV6-1	TRBD1	TRBJ1-2	-	TGTGCCACCACACGACAGGGAGGAGATGGCTACACCTTC	CATTRQGGDGYTF
14	TRBV12-3/TRBV12-4	-	TRBJ2-5	-	TGTGCCAGCAGTGGGACCCCAGGCCGCGAGACCCAGTACTTC	CASSGTPGRETQYF
15	TRBV29-1	TRBD2	TRBJ2-5	-	TGCAGCGTTAACGGACTAGCGGGGGCCCAAGAGACCCAGTACTTC	CSVNGLAGAQETQYF
14	TRBV7-9	-	TRBJ2-5	few	TGTGCCAGCAGCTTAGAGGCTGGCCCCAAGACCCAGTACTTC	CASSLEAGPKTQYF
12	TRBV12-3/TRBV12-4	-	TRBJ2-5	-	TGTGCCAGCGCCTGGGAACAAGAGACCCAGTACTTC	CASAWEQETQYF
14	TRBV24-1	-	TRBJ1-2	-	TGTGCCACCAGTGATCCCGGGACTACGGGTGGCTACACCTTC	CATSDPGTTGGYTF
11	TRBV6-6	-	TRBJ1-1	few	TGTGCCAGCACAGGCGACACTGAAGCTTTCTTT	CASTGDTEAFF
17	TRBV20-1	TRBD2	TRBJ2-1	-	TGCAGTGCTAGAGATACGGGACTAGCGCGAGGTCCCAATGAGCAGTTCTTC	CSARDTGLARGPNEQFF
14	TRBV27	-	TRBJ1-2	-	TGTGCCAGCAGTTTATTCGGGGAATCATATGGCTACACCTTC	CASSLFGESYGYTF
16	TRBV6-2/TRBV6-3	-	TRBJ2-5	-	TGTGCCAGCAGTCGACCCCCTGGGATCGGTGGGGAGACCCAGTACTTC	CASSRPPGIGGETQYF
13	TRBV20-1	-	TRBJ2-3	few	TGCAGTGCTAGTAAGGGGAGTGAAGATACGCAGTATTTT	CSASKGSEDTQYF
16	TRBV4-3	-	TRBJ2-1	-	TGCGCCAGCAGCCAAGACAGGGGCCGCTCCTACAATGAGCAGTTCTTC	CASSQDRGRSYNEQFF
15	TRBV29-1	-	TRBJ2-1	-	TGCAGCGTTGTCTTTGGAGGGGGCTCCTACAATGAGCAGTTCTTC	CSVVFGGGSYNEQFF
13	TRBV10-3	-	TRBJ1-3	-	TGTGCCATACTTGACAGCTCTGGAAACACCATATATTTT	CAILDSSGNTIYF
14	TRBV28	TRBD2	TRBJ2-1	few	TGTGCCAGACGACCCCCGCCGGCGGGAGGTGAGCAGTTCTTC	CARRPPPAGGEQFF
14	TRBV3-1	-	TRBJ2-1	-	TGTGCCAGCAGCGGGACGAAGTCTTACAATGAGCAGTTCTTC	CASSGTKSYNEQFF
18	TRBV11-2	TRBD2	TRBJ2-3	-	TGTGCCAGCAGCACCGGGACTAGCGGGGGGGCCGGCACAGATACGCAGTATTTT	CASSTGTSGGAGTDTQYF
12	TRBV6-1	-	TRBJ2-1	-	TGTGCCAGCAGACTAGCCACCAATGAGCAGTTCTTC	CASRLATNEQFF
14	TRBV6-1	-	TRBJ2-7	-	TGTGCCAGCAGTGTAGACATGGTCGCGGGGGAGCAGTACTTC	CASSVDMVAGEQYF
12	TRBV6-6	-	TRBJ2-5	few	TGTGCCAGCAGTTACTCTAGTGAGACCCAGTACTTC	CASSYSSETQYF